This is a list of T cell receptor beta chains from one sample in a study of shared clonotypes between healthy human individuals. The repertoire was sequenced with immunoSEQ multiplex PCR; TCRdb's copy has only in-frame clones and lacks some. The sample carries more than 2 million clones, around 95% recorded once. Material: naive CD4+ T cells sorted from blood. These receptors were obtained from a man younger than 35 in good health. CDR3s include the opening cysteine and the closing phenylalanine or tryptophan. Each record gives: J gene, CDR3 length, clone size, D gene, V gene, CDR3 protein, CDR3 DNA. A D gene is named only where the DNA matches it firmly. Clone size, where shown, is once, few, many, or a class for clones that have expanded.

TRBJ1-3 15 . . TRBV28 CASSFPPGKENTIYF TGTGCCAGCAGTTTTCCTCCGGGGAAGGAAAACACCATATATTTT
TRBJ2-1 16 . TRBD2 TRBV5-4 CASSLGASGSYNEQFF TGTGCCAGCAGCTTGGGGGCCAGCGGGAGCTACAATGAGCAGTTCTTC
TRBJ1-3 13 . . TRBV7-9 CASSSQGGNTIYF TGTGCCAGCAGCTCCCAAGGTGGAAACACCATATATTTT
TRBJ1-1 11 . . TRBV30 CAWTTGLLAFF TGTGCCTGGACAACAGGATTATTGGCTTTCTTT
TRBJ2-7 16 . . TRBV5-1 CASSFLGTLAINEQYF TGCGCCAGCAGCTTTCTGGGTACTCTAGCGATCAACGAGCAGTACTTC
TRBJ2-7 14 . TRBD1 TRBV6-5 CASSKGQGGYEQYF TGTGCCAGCAGTAAGGGACAGGGTGGTTACGAGCAGTACTTC
TRBJ2-3 12 . . TRBV5-1 CASSGDADTQYF TGCGCCAGCAGCGGAGACGCAGATACGCAGTATTTT
TRBJ1-1 13 . . TRBV29-1 CSVDLGLNTEAFF TGCAGCGTTGATTTAGGATTGAACACTGAAGCTTTCTTT
TRBJ2-2 14 . . TRBV11-1 CASSRSLNTGELFF TGTGCCAGCAGCCGGAGCCTGAACACCGGGGAGCTGTTTTTT
TRBJ1-3 15 once TRBD1 TRBV5-6 CASSGTGVGGNTIYF TGTGCCAGCAGTGGAACAGGGGTAGGTGGAAACACCATATATTTT
TRBJ2-1 11 once . TRBV30 CAWSDYNEQFF TGTGCCTGGAGTGACTACAATGAGCAGTTCTTC
TRBJ2-4 14 . . TRBV5-1 CASSLGPGEDIQYF TGCGCCAGCAGCTTGGGACCAGGGGAGGACATTCAGTACTTC
TRBJ2-7 16 . TRBD1 TRBV5-1 CASSLGGTVLVYEQYF TGCGCCAGCAGCTTGGGTGGGACAGTCCTAGTCTACGAGCAGTACTTC
TRBJ1-2 17 . . TRBV30 CAWKGRYSLDRDYGYTF TGTGCCTGGAAGGGTCGATATAGTTTGGACAGAGACTATGGCTACACCTTC
TRBJ2-1 15 . . TRBV27 CASRAPGWPYNEQFF TGTGCCAGCAGAGCTCCAGGATGGCCCTACAATGAGCAGTTCTTC
TRBJ2-2 15 . . TRBV25-1 CASSETGVNTGELFF TGTGCCAGCAGTGAGACGGGAGTGAACACCGGGGAGCTGTTTTTT
TRBJ2-3 13 . . TRBV27 CASSSMRLDTQYF TGTGCCAGCAGTTCCATGCGACTAGACACGCAGTATTTT
TRBJ2-5 14 . . TRBV6-5 CASSFSGGRETQYF TGTGCCAGCAGTTTCAGCGGAGGAAGAGAGACCCAGTACTTC
TRBJ1-4 18 . . TRBV25-1 CASSEYQSPTATNEKLFF TGTGCCAGCAGTGAATATCAGAGCCCCACGGCAACTAATGAAAAACTGTTTTTT
TRBJ2-1 18 . TRBD2 TRBV9 CASSVALAGGPSYNEQFF TGTGCCAGCAGCGTAGCGCTAGCGGGAGGGCCGTCCTACAATGAGCAGTTCTTC
TRBJ1-5 13 . . TRBV13 CASSSPPYQPQHF TGTGCCAGCAGCTCCCCTCCGTATCAGCCCCAGCATTTT
TRBJ1-2 15 . TRBD1 TRBV5-4 CASSVRQGINYGYTF TGTGCCAGCAGCGTCCGACAGGGGATCAACTATGGCTACACCTTC